This T cell receptor beta chain was sequenced in a study of T cell responses to AZD1222 COVID-19 vaccine. Regarding the study as a whole: Only a handful of individuals given AZD1222 were seropositive at baseline. Spike-specific TCR breadth and depth went up after people got two AZD1222 doses.

Details on this clone: Antigen unknown.

The data were produced by immunoSEQ multiplex PCR, yet TCRdb's version contains in-frame clones alone and is incomplete. This repertoire shows about 160,000 clones, 89% found once; its top ten account for 4.5% to 6.5%. V was pared by 5 bases and J by 0 bases, with 2 bases between. Germline CDR1 and CDR2: PRHDT and FYEKMQ (reference sequence). This CDR3 comprises 12 residues. This receptor was obtained from an adult in good health. Sequencing was performed on peripheral blood, taken on day 0 of AZD1222 vaccination. The chain has TRBV13 and TRBJ1-5; D not certain. The CDR3 DNA reads as TGTGCCAGCAGCACTAGCAATCAGCCCCAGCATTTT. Protein: CASSTSNQPQHF.